Given below is one T cell receptor (beta chain) in context. Its cognate antigen is unknown. The data originate from a study of cytomegalovirus exposure and HLA in healthy donors. Study results and limitations: Later analysis found that TCR beta chains associated with HLA were more clonally expanded than other, equally common chains. Across HLA loci, a later analysis found differing TCR association rates, with DRB1 most and HLA-C fewest. Earlier analysis yielded a pattern in which most TCR beta V segments were productive about 87% or about 30% of the time. An apparent linkage of common viral pathogens to several of the most significant clusters emerged in a later analysis.

Per the germline V gene, CDR1 is LNHDA and CDR2 is SQIVND (reference sequence). Trimming took 5 bases from V and 5 from J, leaving 27 bases between them. CDR3 length equals 18 residues. A multiplex PCR was run with 60 Vbeta primers and 13 Jbeta primers. The data were produced by immunoSEQ multiplex PCR, yet TCRdb's version contains in-frame clones alone and is incomplete. This sample has more than 95,000 clones, with 70% to 85% found just once. The J gene is TRBJ1-1, the V gene TRBV19, with D tentatively TRBD1 (6 bases). This receptor was obtained from a woman in her forties in good health and CMV-seropositive. The sequencing input was PBMCs. The chain's CDR3 is CASSPTHRVGELGTEAFF. The CDR3, as DNA: TGTGCCAGTAGTCCCACGCACAGGGTAGGTGAACTGGGGACTGAAGCTTTCTTT.